The 28 T cell receptor beta chains presented below share a single source sample, sequenced in a study of response to subunit inactivated influenza vaccine. From the RT-PCR reads, TCRdb called clonotypes with MiXCR, one entry per CDR3 protein. The profile shows around 790,000 distinct CDR3 sequences, 21% of them singletons. This specimen was PBMCs from blood, taken around 5 days after vaccination. These receptors were collected from a man aged 45 to 65 who received an inactivated influenza vaccine.

The CDR3 reads CASSEEWRDNEQFF. CDR3 nucleotide sequence: TGTGCCAGCAGTGAAGAGTGGCGGGACAATGAGCAGTTCTTC. This chain links TRBV6-1 with TRBJ2-1; tentatively, D is TRBD2 (5 bases). The CDR3 is 14 amino acids. With 1 base removed from V and 5 bases from J, the gap between germline ends came to 9 bases. The germline V gene has CDR1 MNHNS and CDR2 SASEGT.

This clonotype was counted a few times. V usage is TRBV6-2 or TRBV6-3 and J usage is TRBJ2-1, with 11 nucleotides matching TRBD2. The germline V gene encodes CDR1 MNHEY and CDR2 SVGEGT. The CDR3 runs to 17 residues. J was trimmed by 6 bases and V by 10 bases; bases with no gene match: 17. This CDR3 is CATTKPTSGNTRNEQFF. The DNA for the CDR3 is TGTGCCACCACAAAGCCGACTAGCGGGAACACCCGCAATGAGCAGTTCTTC.

This clonotype was observed a few times. The chain employs TRBV4-1 and TRBJ2-7; 7 positions match TRBD1. The V and J ends lost 1 base and 4 bases, in that order; junction bases with no gene match: 7. The CDR3 consists of 15 residues. Germline V gives CDR1 MGHRA, CDR2 YSYEKL. The CDR3 nucleotides are TGCGCCAGCAGCCAAGTCGAGGCCAGGGGGTACGAGCAGTACTTC. Its protein is CASSQVEARGYEQYF.

This clonotype turned up a few times. This rearrangement joins TRBV5-1 to TRBJ2-5; perhaps TRBD2 as D (5 bases). The length of the CDR3 is 15 residues. Germline V gene sequence: CDR1 SGHRS, CDR2 YFSETQ. Trimming stripped 0 bases from V and 0 bases from J, with 9 bases between. The CDR3 spells CASSLGGSDQETQYF. As DNA, the CDR3 is TGCGCCAGCAGCTTGGGAGGGTCGGACCAAGAGACCCAGTACTTC.

The chain joins TRBV29-1 to TRBJ2-7; D may correspond to TRBD1 or TRBD2 (5 bases each). This CDR3 spans 13 amino acids. V was cut by 7 bases and J by 0 bases, with 13 bases left in between. Germline CDR1 and CDR2: SQVTM and ANQGSEA. The CDR3 DNA sequence: TGCAGCGGACGGGACGGCGGCTCCTACGAGCAGTACTTC. Protein sequence: CSGRDGGSYEQYF.

As DNA, the CDR3 is TGTGCCAGCAGTGATGTCGGAGTTAGCACAGATACGCAGTATTTT. It specifies CASSDVGVSTDTQYF. V is TRBV6-1 and J is TRBJ2-3, with D unclear. Germline CDR1 reads MNHNS; CDR2 reads SASEGT. Between the trimmed V and J ends, which lost 3 bases and 0 bases, there was a span of 10 bases. There are 15 residues in the CDR3.

V usage is TRBV4-1 and J usage is TRBJ2-2; tentative D call: TRBD2 (6 bases). V gave up 0 bases and J gave up 1 base, with 9 bases separating them. The CDR3 consists of 16 residues. CDR1 and CDR2 from the germline V gene are MGHRA and YSYEKL. CDR3 sequence (DNA): TGCGCCAGCAGCCAAGAGGGGCGGGGGAACACCGGGGAGCTGTTTTTT. Its protein is CASSQEGRGNTGELFF.

This clonotype occurred many times. V usage is TRBV12-3 or TRBV12-4 and J usage is TRBJ2-7; D gene ambiguous. The ends were cut back, 3 bases at V and 5 bases at J, with 11 bases in the middle. This CDR3 comprises 13 residues. CDR3 in amino acids: CASSFDPEHEQYF. The CDR3 DNA sequence: TGTGCCAGCAGTTTTGACCCTGAACACGAGCAGTACTTC.

This clonotype was observed a handful of times. The chain employs TRBV5-6 and TRBJ2-1; TRBD2 might be the D (6 bases). Germline V gives CDR1 SGHDT, CDR2 YYEEEE. Trimming took 5 bases from V and 8 from J, leaving 20 bases between them. The CDR3 runs to 15 residues. CDR3 region: CASRNLGGPDDEQFF. The CDR3 DNA reads as TGTGCCAGCAGAAACCTGGGAGGACCGGACGATGAGCAGTTCTTC.

This clonotype was counted only a few times. This chain connects TRBV25-1 to TRBJ1-2; D uncertain. Germline V lookup: CDR1 MGHDK, CDR2 SYGVNS. Trimming stripped 2 bases from V and 0 bases from J, with 10 bases between. The CDR3 consists of 15 residues. The CDR3 coding sequence is TGTGCCAGCAGTGAACCCGGCAGCTCTAACTATGGCTACACCTTC. Its protein product is CASSEPGSSNYGYTF.

This clonotype was counted a few times. The J gene is TRBJ2-7, the V gene TRBV5-1, with D unclear. The CDR3 has 15 residues. Trimming removed 0 bases from V and 3 bases from J, with 13 bases in between. Germline values: CDR1 SGHRS, CDR2 YFSETQ. This chain's CDR3 is CASSLERAGNYEQYF. The CDR3 DNA reads as TGCGCCAGCAGCTTGGAACGGGCCGGTAACTACGAGCAGTACTTC.

A word on this clonotype: At one end the junction does not follow the germline gene, possibly because of a read error. This chain connects TRBV28 to TRBJ2-1, with D perhaps TRBD2 (6 bases). Germline V gene data show CDR1 as MDHEN and CDR2 as SYDVKM. This CDR3 region has 16 residues. CDR3 nucleotide sequence: TGTGCCAGCAGCTTATTCAGGGACCTCGCGGGGAATGAGCAGTTCTTC. Encoded protein: CASSLFRDLAGNEQFF.

This clonotype was counted between two and nine times. The CDR3 here is CSARTRDRVYEQYF. In DNA, the CDR3 is TGCAGTGCTAGAACGCGGGACAGGGTCTACGAGCAGTACTTC. The genes are TRBV20-1 and TRBJ2-7; TRBD1 matches 9 bases. The length of the CDR3 is 14 residues. The germline V gene encodes CDR1 DFQATT and CDR2 SNEGSKA (reference sequence). V gave up 2 bases and J gave up 3 bases; unmatched junction bases: 5.

The chain uses TRBV29-1 and TRBJ2-3; D remains unclear. V dropped 6 bases and J dropped 0 bases, with 13 bases sitting between them. In germline, CDR1 is SQVTM, CDR2 ANQGSEA. The CDR3 runs 14 residues. The CDR3 bases are TGCAGCGTACTACCAAGCTCTAGCACAGATACGCAGTATTTT. Translation gives CSVLPSSSTDTQYF.

This clonotype was detected a few times. CDR3 DNA sequence: TGTGCCAGCAAACCGACTAGGACCTTCCAAGAGACCCAGTACTTC. It translates to CASKPTRTFQETQYF. This chain uses TRBV2 with TRBJ2-5; the D gene is possibly TRBD2 (6 bases). The germline V gene has CDR1 SNHLY and CDR2 FYNNEI. The ends were cut back, 7 bases at V and 1 base at J, with 16 bases in the middle. The CDR3 is made up of 15 amino acids.

CDR3 amino acids: CASRMTGGIEAFF. CDR3 DNA: TGTGCCAGCAGAATGACAGGGGGCATTGAAGCTTTCTTT. The chain is built from TRBV5-5 and TRBJ1-1, with TRBD1 matching over 10 bases. The germline V gene has CDR1 SGHKS and CDR2 YYEKEE (reference sequence). This CDR3 contains 13 residues. The V gene end was trimmed by 5 bases and the J gene end by 7 bases; junction bases not matched to a gene: 5. Together with reference TRBV5-5 and TRBJ1-1, the CDR3 gives the full variable domain: DAGVTQSPTHLIKTRGQQVTLRCSPISGHKSVSWYQQVLGQGPQFIFQYYEKEERGRGNFPDRFSARQFPNYSSELNVNALLLGDSALYLCASRMTGGIEAFFGQGTRLTVV.

The chain combines TRBV5-1 with TRBJ1-4; 9 bases align to TRBD1. This CDR3 has 16 amino acids. The J segment lost 1 base and the V segment lost 4 bases, leaving 5 bases of the junction unmatched. Germline CDR1 SGHRS, CDR2 YFSETQ. The CDR3 loop reads CASSPGQGLTNEKLFF. In DNA, the CDR3 is TGCGCCAGCAGCCCGGGACAGGGCCTAACTAATGAAAAACTGTTTTTT.

The chain is built from TRBV11-2 and TRBJ2-1, with D possibly being TRBD1 (6 bases). The CDR3 contains 14 residues. V dropped 1 base and J dropped 5 bases, with 9 bases sitting between them. Germline V gives CDR1 SGHAT, CDR2 FQNNGV. The CDR3: CASSLVQGNNEQFF. The CDR3 nucleotides are TGTGCCAGCAGCTTAGTCCAGGGGAACAATGAGCAGTTCTTC.

The rearrangement uses TRBV10-3 and TRBJ2-3; TRBD2 agrees at 9 bases. V lost 6 bases and J lost 0; bases outside the gene matches: 4. The CDR3 totals 15 residues. The germline V gene encodes CDR1 ENHRY and CDR2 SYGVKD. CDR3 protein: CAIRGTSSSTDTQYF. For the CDR3, the DNA is TGTGCCATCAGGGGGACTAGCAGCAGCACAGATACGCAGTATTTT.

This clonotype was seen a handful of times. The genes are TRBV7-2 and TRBJ1-1, with 9 positions matching TRBD1. The V segment lost 6 bases and the J segment 4 bases; nucleotides outside the gene matches: 9. The CDR3 is 15 amino acids. Germline lookup yields CDR1 SGHTA and CDR2 FQGNSA. CDR3 sequence: CASSLLGTGTTEAFF. DNA of the CDR3: TGTGCCAGCAGTCTCCTCGGGACAGGGACCACTGAAGCTTTCTTT.

This chain connects TRBV10-3 to TRBJ1-1, with TRBD1 as a possible D gene (5 bases). V gave up 6 bases and J gave up 4 bases, with 15 bases separating them. Per the germline V gene, CDR1 is ENHRY and CDR2 is SYGVKD. This CDR3 has 14 residues. This CDR3 reads CAIRGVPQGTEAFF. The CDR3 DNA follows: TGTGCCATCAGGGGGGTCCCCCAAGGCACTGAAGCTTTCTTT.

This clonotype has just a few counts. An end of the junction differs from the germline gene, which may be a read error. The J gene is TRBJ2-3, the V gene TRBV7-2, with D perhaps given as TRBD1 or TRBD2 (5 bases each). The CDR3 consists of 15 residues. Germline V gene sequence: CDR1 SGHTA, CDR2 FQGNSA. In DNA form, the CDR3 reads TGTGCCAGCATCCGGGATTCCGGGCTCCAGGGTCGGTCGGATTTT. Translated: CASIRDSGLQGRSDF.

This chain connects TRBV29-1 to TRBJ2-1, with TRBD1 matching 7 bases. This CDR3 contains 14 residues. Trimming took 3 bases from V and 6 from J; bases not matched to a gene: 8. The germline V gene has CDR1 SQVTM and CDR2 ANQGSEA. CDR3: CSVDRDRGFNEQFF. In nucleotides, the CDR3 is TGCAGCGTTGACCGGGACAGAGGATTCAATGAGCAGTTCTTC.

The CDR3 DNA follows: TGTGCCAGCAGCCCCGGGGGCCCGGGGGGGGCGAAGACCCAGTACTTC. It codes for CASSPGGPGGAKTQYF. V usage is TRBV7-9 and J usage is TRBJ2-5, with 8 bases identical to TRBD2. The CDR3 is made up of 16 amino acids. The germline gives CDR1 SEHNR, CDR2 FQNEAQ (reference sequence). J lost 6 bases, V lost 5 bases, and 14 bases had no gene match.

This clonotype was recorded at least ten times. This chain joins TRBV29-1 and TRBJ2-7, with 9 positions matching TRBD1. The CDR3 runs to 11 residues. Germline assignment: CDR1 SQVTM and CDR2 ANQGSEA. The V segment lost 7 bases and the J segment 7 bases; nucleotides outside the gene matches: 5. This chain's CDR3 is CSAGTGFEQYF. The CDR3 bases are TGCAGCGCTGGGACAGGGTTTGAGCAGTACTTC.

This clonotype occurred a few times. The chain links TRBV7-2 to TRBJ2-5; the match to TRBD1 covers 10 bases. V lost 0 bases and J lost 8; bases outside the gene matches: 12. Germline CDR1 is SGHTA and CDR2 is FQGNSA. The CDR3 contains 17 residues. As DNA, the CDR3 is TGTGCCAGCAGCTTAGCATACATCGGGACAGGGGAAGCAACCCAGTACTTC. It specifies CASSLAYIGTGEATQYF.

A remark on this clonotype: The CDR3 end shows no conserved phenylalanine or tryptophan, and so a read error is likely. The chain links TRBV4-3 to TRBJ2-7; possibly TRBD2 for D (6 bases). Germline CDR1 is LGHNA and CDR2 is YSLEER. CDR3 length: 16 residues. The V end lost 0 bases, the J end lost 1 base, and 13 bases lay between the germline ends. CDR3 nucleotides: TGCGCCAGCAGCCAAGATTGGGTAGCGGTGTCCTACGAGCAGTACTAC. It is translated as CASSQDWVAVSYEQYY.

The sample holds many counts of this clonotype. The chain uses TRBV12-3 or TRBV12-4 and TRBJ1-2, with 7 bases aligning to TRBD1. The CDR3 contains 15 residues. Trimming took 6 bases from V and 1 from J; bases not matched to a gene: 8. CDR3 in amino acids: CASRPRDRDNYGYTF. The CDR3 nucleotides read TGTGCCAGCAGGCCCCGGGACAGAGATAACTATGGCTACACCTTC.